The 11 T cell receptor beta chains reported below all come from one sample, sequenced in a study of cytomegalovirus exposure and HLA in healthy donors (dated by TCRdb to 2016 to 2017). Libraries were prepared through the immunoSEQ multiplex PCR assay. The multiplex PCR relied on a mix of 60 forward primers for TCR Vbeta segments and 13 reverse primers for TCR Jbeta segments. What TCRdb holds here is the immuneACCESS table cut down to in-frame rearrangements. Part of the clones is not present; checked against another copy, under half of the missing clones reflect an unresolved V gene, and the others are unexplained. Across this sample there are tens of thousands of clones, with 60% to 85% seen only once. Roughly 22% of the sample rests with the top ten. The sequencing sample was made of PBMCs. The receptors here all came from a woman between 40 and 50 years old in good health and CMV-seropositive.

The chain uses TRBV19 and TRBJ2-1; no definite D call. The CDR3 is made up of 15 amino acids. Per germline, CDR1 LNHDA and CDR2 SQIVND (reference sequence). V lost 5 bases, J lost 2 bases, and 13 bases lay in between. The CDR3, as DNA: TGTGCCAGTAGTGTTGACATCCTTCCCTACAATGAGCAGTTCTTC. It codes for CASSVDILPYNEQFF.

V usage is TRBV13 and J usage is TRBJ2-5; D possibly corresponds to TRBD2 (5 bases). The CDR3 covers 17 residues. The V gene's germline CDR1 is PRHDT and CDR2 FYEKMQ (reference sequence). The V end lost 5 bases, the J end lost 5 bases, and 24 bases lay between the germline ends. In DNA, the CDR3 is TGTGCCAGCAGCCCCCGGGCAGAGCGGCGCCCATGGGAGACCCAGTACTTC. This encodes CASSPRAERRPWETQYF.

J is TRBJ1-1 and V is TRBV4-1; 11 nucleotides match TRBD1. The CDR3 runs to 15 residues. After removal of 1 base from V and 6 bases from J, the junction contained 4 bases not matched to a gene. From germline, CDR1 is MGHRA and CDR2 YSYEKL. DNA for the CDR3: TGCGCCAGCAGCCAAGTGGACAGGGGGCGAGCTGAAGCTTTCTTT. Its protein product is CASSQVDRGRAEAFF.

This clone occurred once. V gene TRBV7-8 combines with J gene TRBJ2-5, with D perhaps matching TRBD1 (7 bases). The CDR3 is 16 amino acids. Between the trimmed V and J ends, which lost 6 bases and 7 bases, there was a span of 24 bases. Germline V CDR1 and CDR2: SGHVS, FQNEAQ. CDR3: CASREIGARGVVTQYF. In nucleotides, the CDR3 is TGTGCCAGCAGGGAGATAGGGGCCAGGGGGGTGGTGACCCAGTACTTC.

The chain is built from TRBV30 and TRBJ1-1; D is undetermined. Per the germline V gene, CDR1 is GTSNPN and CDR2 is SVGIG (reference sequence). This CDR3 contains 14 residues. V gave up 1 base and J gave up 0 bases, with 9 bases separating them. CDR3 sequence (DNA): TGTGCCTGGAGTGCCCAAAATTTGAACACTGAAGCTTTCTTT. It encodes CAWSAQNLNTEAFF.

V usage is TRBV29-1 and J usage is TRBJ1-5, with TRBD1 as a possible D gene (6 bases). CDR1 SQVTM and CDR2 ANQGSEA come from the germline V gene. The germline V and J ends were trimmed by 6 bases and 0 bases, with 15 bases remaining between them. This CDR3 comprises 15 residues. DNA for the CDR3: TGCAGCGTAGCACAGGGTCCGGATAGCAATCAGCCCCAGCATTTT. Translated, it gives CSVAQGPDSNQPQHF.

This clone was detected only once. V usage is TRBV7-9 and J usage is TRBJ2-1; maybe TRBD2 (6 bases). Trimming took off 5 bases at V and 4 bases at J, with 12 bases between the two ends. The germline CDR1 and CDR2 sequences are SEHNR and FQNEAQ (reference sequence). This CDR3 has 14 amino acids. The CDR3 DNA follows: TGTGCCAGCAGCCCCGGGGGTCAATACAATGAGCAGTTCTTC. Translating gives CASSPGGQYNEQFF.

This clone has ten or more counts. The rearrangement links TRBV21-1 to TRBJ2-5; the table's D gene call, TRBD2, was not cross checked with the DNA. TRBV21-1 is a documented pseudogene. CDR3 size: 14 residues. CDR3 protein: CASSKRGDPETQYF. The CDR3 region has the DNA TGTGCCAGCAGCAAACGGGGGGACCCAGAGACCCAGTACTTC.

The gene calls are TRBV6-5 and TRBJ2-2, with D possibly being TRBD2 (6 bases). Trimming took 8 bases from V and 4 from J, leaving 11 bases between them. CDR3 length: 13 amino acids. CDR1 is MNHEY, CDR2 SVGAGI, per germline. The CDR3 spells CASQRGGTGELFF. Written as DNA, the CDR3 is TGTGCCAGCCAAAGGGGAGGCACCGGGGAGCTGTTTTTT.

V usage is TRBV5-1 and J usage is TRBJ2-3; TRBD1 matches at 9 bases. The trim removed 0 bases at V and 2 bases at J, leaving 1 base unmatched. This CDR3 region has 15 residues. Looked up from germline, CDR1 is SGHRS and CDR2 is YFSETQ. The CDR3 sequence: CASSLGDRDTDTQYF. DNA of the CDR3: TGCGCCAGCAGCTTGGGGGACAGGGACACAGATACGCAGTATTTT.

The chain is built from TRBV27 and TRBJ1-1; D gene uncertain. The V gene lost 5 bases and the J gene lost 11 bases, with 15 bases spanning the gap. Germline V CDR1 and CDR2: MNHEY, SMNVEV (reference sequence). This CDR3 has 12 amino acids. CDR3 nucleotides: TGTGCCAGCAGTCATCCGGGTGTGGAGGCTTTCTTT. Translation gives CASSHPGVEAFF.